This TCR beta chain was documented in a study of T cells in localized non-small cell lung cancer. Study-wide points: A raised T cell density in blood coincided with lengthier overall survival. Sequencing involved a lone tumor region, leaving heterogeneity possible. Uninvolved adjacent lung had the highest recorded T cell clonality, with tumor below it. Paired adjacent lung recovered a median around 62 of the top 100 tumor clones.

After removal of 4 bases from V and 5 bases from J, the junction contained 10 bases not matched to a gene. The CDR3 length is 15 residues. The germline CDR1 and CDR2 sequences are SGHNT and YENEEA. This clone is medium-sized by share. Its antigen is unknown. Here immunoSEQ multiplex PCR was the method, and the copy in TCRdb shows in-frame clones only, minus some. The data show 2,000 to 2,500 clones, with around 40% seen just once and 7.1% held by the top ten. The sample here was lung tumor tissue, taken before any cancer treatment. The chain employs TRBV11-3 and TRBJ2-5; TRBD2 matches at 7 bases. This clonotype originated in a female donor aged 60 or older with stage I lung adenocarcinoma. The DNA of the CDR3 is TGTGCCAGCAGCTACCAAATAGCGGGCGGCGAGACCCAGTACTTC. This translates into CASSYQIAGGETQYF.